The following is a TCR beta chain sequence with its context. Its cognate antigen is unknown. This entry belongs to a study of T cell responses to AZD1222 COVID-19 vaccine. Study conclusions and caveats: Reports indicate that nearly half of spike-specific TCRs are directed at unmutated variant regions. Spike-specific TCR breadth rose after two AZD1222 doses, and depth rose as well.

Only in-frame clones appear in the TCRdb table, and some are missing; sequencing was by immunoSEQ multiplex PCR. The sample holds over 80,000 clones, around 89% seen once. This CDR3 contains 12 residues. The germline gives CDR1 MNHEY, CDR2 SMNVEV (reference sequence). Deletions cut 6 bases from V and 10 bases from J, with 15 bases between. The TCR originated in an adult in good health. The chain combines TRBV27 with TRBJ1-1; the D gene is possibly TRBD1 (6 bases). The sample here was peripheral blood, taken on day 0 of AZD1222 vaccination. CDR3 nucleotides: TGTGCCAGCAGGACACAGGGTTTCTTAGCTTTCTTT. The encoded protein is CASRTQGFLAFF.